The rows below give T cell receptor beta chains drawn from one sample of a study of blood T cell repertoires in COVID-19. Here immunoSEQ multiplex PCR was the method, and the copy in TCRdb shows in-frame clones only, minus some. The sample lists 180,000 or so clones, roughly 90% seen once, with under 2% in the top ten. Sequenced input: peripheral blood. The receptors here all came from a man between 18 and 35 years old with active or convalescent COVID-19. Each CDR3 is given with its conserved first and last residue. The D gene is left open where the match is weak. Rows may omit the clone size; those that give it use once, few, many or a size class.

d_call j_call v_call clone_size cdr3_aa cdr3_nt
TRBD2 TRBJ2-3 TRBV4-1 - CASSQVVGLAGSDTQYF TGCGCCAGCAGCCAAGTAGTGGGGCTAGCGGGATCAGATACGCAGTATTTT
TRBD1 TRBJ2-5 TRBV6-4 - CASRWTGPQETQYF TGTGCCAGCAGGTGGACAGGACCACAAGAGACCCAGTACTTC
TRBD2 TRBJ2-1 TRBV6-2/TRBV6-3 once CASSRSGSYNEQFF TGTGCCAGCAGCCGTAGCGGGAGTTATAATGAGCAGTTCTTC
- TRBJ1-5 TRBV4-1 - CASSQGAAEYSNQPQHF TGCGCCAGCAGCCAAGGGGCAGCAGAATATAGCAATCAGCCCCAGCATTTT
- TRBJ1-2 TRBV28 - CASTNGGGPYGYTF TGTGCCAGCACCAACGGCGGGGGGCCTTATGGCTACACCTTC
TRBD2 TRBJ2-1 TRBV6-4 once CASSESSGSDEQFF TGTGCCAGCAGTGAGTCTAGCGGGAGCGATGAGCAGTTCTTC
TRBD2 TRBJ2-3 TRBV20-1 few CSASSGTQTDTQYF TGCAGTGCTAGTAGCGGGACCCAAACAGATACGCAGTATTTT
- TRBJ1-6 TRBV7-9 - CASSRGGDNSPLHF TGTGCCAGCAGCCGCGGAGGGGATAATTCACCCCTCCACTTT
TRBD1 TRBJ1-1 TRBV27 - CASRMRTGGSEAFF TGTGCCAGCAGAATGAGGACAGGGGGCTCTGAAGCTTTCTTT
- TRBJ1-2 TRBV2 - CASRVLERNGYTF TGTGCCAGCAGAGTCCTCGAGCGTAATGGCTACACCTTC
- TRBJ1-1 TRBV11-2 - CASRGQNTEAFF TGTGCCAGCAGGGGACAGAACACTGAAGCTTTCTTT
- TRBJ2-1 TRBV7-9 - CASSLEGGDYNEQFF TGTGCCAGCAGCTTAGAAGGCGGGGACTACAATGAGCAGTTCTTC
- TRBJ1-4 TRBV5-1 - CASSHGTTGEKLFF TGCGCCAGCAGCCACGGGACAACGGGCGAAAAACTGTTTTTT
- TRBJ1-2 TRBV29-1 - CSVEGLGRVIDTYTF TGCAGCGTTGAAGGGCTCGGCAGGGTAATAGACACCTACACCTTC
TRBD1 TRBJ1-5 TRBV27 - CASSPRDRGNQPQHF TGTGCCAGCAGTCCCCGGGACAGGGGCAATCAGCCCCAGCATTTT
TRBD2 TRBJ2-2 TRBV9 - CASSAATSGGSDTGELFF TGTGCCAGCAGCGCTGCGACTAGCGGGGGATCAGACACCGGGGAGCTGTTTTTT
- TRBJ1-2 TRBV12-3/TRBV12-4 - CASKGGVGYTF TGTGCCAGCAAAGGAGGGGTCGGCTACACCTTC
TRBD1 TRBJ1-2 TRBV29-1 - CSVEVGFRTGISYGYTF TGCAGCGTTGAAGTTGGGTTCAGGACAGGGATTAGCTATGGCTACACCTTC
TRBD1 TRBJ1-4 TRBV4-3 - CASSQDSGTGGEKLFF TGCGCCAGCAGCCAAGATAGTGGAACAGGGGGTGAAAAACTGTTTTTT
- TRBJ2-3 TRBV11-2 - CASSLGLLGLTDTQYF TGTGCCAGCAGCTTAGGGCTACTGGGGCTCACAGATACGCAGTATTTT
TRBD1 TRBJ2-7 TRBV5-1 - CASTRGQGFSYEQYF TGCGCCAGCACCCGGGGACAGGGGTTCTCCTACGAGCAGTACTTC
- TRBJ1-1 TRBV10-2 - CASRDGGNTEAFF TGCGCCAGCAGGGACGGGGGGAACACTGAAGCTTTCTTT
TRBD1 TRBJ1-6 TRBV3-1/TRBV3-2 - CASSRDRVLLSPLHF TGTGCCAGCAGCCGGGACAGGGTTTTGCTTTCACCCCTCCACTTT
TRBD2 TRBJ2-1 TRBV5-1 - CASSAGEPYNEQFF TGCGCCAGCAGCGCGGGGGAACCCTACAATGAGCAGTTCTTC
- TRBJ2-3 TRBV18 - CASSPRQGWDTQYF TGTGCCAGCTCACCCCGGCAGGGCTGGGATACGCAGTATTTT
TRBD2 TRBJ2-1 TRBV9 - CASSVDPGTSGSGNEQFF TGTGCCAGCAGCGTGGACCCCGGGACTAGCGGGAGTGGCAATGAGCAGTTCTTC
TRBD1 TRBJ1-3 TRBV3-1/TRBV3-2 - CASSQTQGLGNTIYF TGTGCCAGCAGCCAAACACAGGGGTTGGGAAACACCATATATTTT
TRBD2 TRBJ2-3 TRBV4-2 - CASSQEQAGGPTDTQYF TGTGCCAGCAGCCAAGAGCAAGCGGGAGGGCCAACAGATACGCAGTATTTT
- TRBJ2-6 TRBV7-9 once CASRLSEEGANVLTF TGTGCCAGCAGGCTTAGCGAGGAAGGGGCCAACGTCCTGACTTTC
TRBD1 TRBJ1-2 TRBV29-1 - CSVQQGARGYGYTF TGCAGCGTACAACAGGGGGCCCGGGGCTATGGCTACACCTTC
TRBD1 TRBJ1-5 TRBV12-5 - CASGHYRGRMGYQPQHF TGTGCTAGTGGTCACTACAGGGGGCGCATGGGTTATCAGCCCCAGCATTTT
- TRBJ1-3 TRBV5-4 - CASSFFGGTTGNTIYF TGTGCCAGCAGTTTTTTCGGGGGGACCACTGGAAACACCATATATTTT
TRBD1 TRBJ2-7 TRBV7-2 - CASSLRQGAHYEQYF TGTGCCAGCAGCTTGCGACAGGGGGCCCACTACGAGCAGTACTTC
- TRBJ2-3 TRBV27 - CASSLLAFDTDTQYF TGTGCCAGCAGCCTACTAGCCTTTGACACAGATACGCAGTATTTT
- TRBJ2-2 TRBV14 - CASSQGFKGHGTGELFF TGTGCCAGCAGCCAAGGGTTTAAGGGACACGGTACCGGGGAGCTGTTTTTT
TRBD1 TRBJ1-2 TRBV28 - CASSLSEGAYYGYTF TGTGCCAGCAGTTTATCCGAGGGGGCCTACTATGGCTACACCTTC
TRBD1 TRBJ2-2 TRBV11-2 - CASSLMTGGPGELFF TGTGCCAGCAGCTTAATGACAGGGGGCCCCGGGGAGCTGTTTTTT
TRBD1 TRBJ1-2 TRBV5-6 - CASSPGDSTDNYGYTF TGTGCCAGCAGCCCGGGGGACAGTACAGATAACTATGGCTACACCTTC
- TRBJ1-1 TRBV4-1 - CASSQGSGYTEAFF TGCGCCAGCAGCCAAGGTTCGGGATACACTGAAGCTTTCTTT
TRBD2 TRBJ2-3 TRBV5-6 - CASSPRASGGGNTQYF TGTGCCAGCAGCCCCCGGGCTAGCGGGGGGGGTAATACGCAGTATTTT
- TRBJ1-3 TRBV19 - CATSSRGTGNTIYF TGTGCCACCTCGTCACGAGGTACCGGAAACACCATATATTTT
- TRBJ1-6 TRBV5-1 - CASSITTGYNSPLHF TGCGCCAGCTCCATTACGACAGGATATAATTCACCCCTCCACTTT